These 23 T cell receptor beta chains originate from one sample sequenced in a study of blood T cell repertoires in COVID-19. Sequencing used immunoSEQ multiplex PCR; TCRdb keeps in-frame clones, though not all of them. The sample shows roughly 68,000 clones, 70% to 85% of them seen only once. The sample was peripheral blood. These receptors were obtained from a woman between 50 and 59 years old with acute or convalescent COVID-19.

The chain is built from TRBV29-1 and TRBJ2-2; the D gene is possibly TRBD2 (7 bases). This CDR3 is built from 16 residues. Germline CDR1 SQVTM, CDR2 ANQGSEA. Trimming shortened V by 7 bases and J by 2 bases, and 20 bases separated the two germline ends. In nucleotides, the CDR3 is TGCAGCGCCCGCGAGGGGGGGACTTTCAACACCGGGGAGCTGTTTTTT. Protein product: CSAREGGTFNTGELFF.

The gene calls are TRBV7-2 and TRBJ2-7; TRBD1 matches at 11 bases. From germline, CDR1 is SGHTA and CDR2 FQGNSA. The CDR3 covers 16 residues. V dropped 2 bases and J dropped 3; count of bases not matched to a gene: 6. The CDR3 nucleotides read TGTGCCAGCAGCTTAACCGGGACAGGGGGGCGCTACGAGCAGTACTTC. Amino acid sequence: CASSLTGTGGRYEQYF.

The CDR3 here is CASSYSTGYNDEQYF. The CDR3, as DNA: TGTGCCAGCAGTTACTCGACTGGGTATAACGACGAGCAGTACTTC. J is TRBJ2-7 and V is TRBV6-5; unclear D gene. The CDR3 totals 15 residues. The germline V gene encodes CDR1 MNHEY and CDR2 SVGAGI. V dropped 0 bases and J dropped 5 bases, with 14 bases sitting between them.

V is TRBV7-9 and J is TRBJ1-5; tentative D call: TRBD1 (6 bases). The CDR3 has 16 amino acids. V was cut by 4 bases and J by 0 bases, with 13 bases left in between. Germline CDR1 and CDR2: SEHNR and FQNEAQ (reference sequence). This CDR3 reads CASSSFDRNSNQPQHF. DNA of the CDR3: TGTGCCAGCAGCTCCTTTGACAGGAATAGCAATCAGCCCCAGCATTTT.

The chain carries TRBV7-9 and TRBJ1-1, with 8 positions matching TRBD1. Losses at the gene ends were 7 bases for V and 9 bases for J; bases not matched to a gene: 19. The CDR3 has 16 amino acids. CDR1 and CDR2 (germline): SEHNR, FQNEAQ (reference sequence). The CDR3 region has the DNA TGTGCCAGCACCAGGGCCCCGGGACAGGCCGAGAGCAAAGCTTTCTTT. Protein: CASTRAPGQAESKAFF.

The rearrangement joins TRBV6-5 to TRBJ2-7; D possibly corresponds to TRBD2 (6 bases). The CDR3 covers 13 residues. The V gene's germline CDR1 is MNHEY and CDR2 SVGAGI. Between the trimmed V and J ends, which lost 10 bases and 1 base, there was a span of 14 bases. CDR3 protein: CAIMSGRSYEQYF. As DNA, the CDR3 is TGTGCCATCATGTCCGGGAGATCCTACGAGCAGTACTTC.

The chain links TRBV25-1 to TRBJ1-1; a weak D match, TRBD1 (5 bases). Germline CDR1 reads MGHDK; CDR2 reads SYGVNS. V was trimmed by 4 bases and J by 0 bases, leaving 6 bases between them. CDR3 size: 13 residues. This CDR3 is CASSGQMNTEAFF. The DNA of the CDR3 is TGTGCCAGCAGTGGACAGATGAACACTGAAGCTTTCTTT.

Only one count was recorded for this clone. The V and J genes are TRBV18 and TRBJ1-5, with 7 bases identical to TRBD1. J was trimmed by 4 bases and V by 3 bases; bases with no gene match: 3. The CDR3 contains 14 residues. Germline CDR1 and CDR2: KGHSH and LQKENI. The CDR3 nucleotides read TGTGCCAGCTCACCTACGACAGGGAATCAGCCCCAGCATTTT. It is translated as CASSPTTGNQPQHF.

The chain uses TRBV2 and TRBJ2-6, with 8 positions matching TRBD1. Germline CDR1 reads SNHLY; CDR2 reads FYNNEI. V lost 6 bases, J lost 4 bases, and 14 bases stayed unmatched. This CDR3 region has 18 residues. CDR3 coding DNA: TGTGCCAGCAGGCCTCCGGGACAGGCTTTTGGGGGGGCCAACGTCCTGACTTTC. Translated, it gives CASRPPGQAFGGANVLTF.

V usage is TRBV19 and J usage is TRBJ1-5, with D hard to call. The CDR3 runs to 15 residues. V gave up 5 bases and J gave up 0 bases, with 11 bases separating them. Germline CDR1 reads LNHDA; CDR2 reads SQIVND (reference sequence). CDR3 loop: CASSWADNSNQPQHF. CDR3 nucleotide sequence: TGTGCCAGTAGTTGGGCAGATAATAGCAATCAGCCCCAGCATTTT.

The chain recombines TRBV7-2 with TRBJ2-7; D possibly corresponds to TRBD2 (6 bases). The ends were cut back, 0 bases at V and 0 bases at J, with 12 bases in the middle. Germline CDR1 reads SGHTA; CDR2 reads FQGNSA. The CDR3 has 16 residues. CDR3 loop: CASSLASGGSSYEQYF. CDR3 sequence (DNA): TGTGCCAGCAGCTTAGCTTCCGGGGGAAGCTCCTACGAGCAGTACTTC.

The V gene is TRBV19, the J gene TRBJ2-3; 11 nucleotides agree with TRBD2. Germline CDR1 LNHDA, CDR2 SQIVND (reference sequence). Trimming took 4 bases from V and 6 from J; bases not matched to a gene: 9. The CDR3 has 16 amino acids. The DNA for the CDR3 is TGTGCCAGTAGTAGGACTAGCGGGTTAGACTCTGATACGCAGTATTTT. It translates to CASSRTSGLDSDTQYF.

The J gene is TRBJ2-7, the V gene TRBV27, with D tentatively TRBD2 (6 bases). Germline V gene lookup returns CDR1 MNHEY and CDR2 SMNVEV (reference sequence). The CDR3 consists of 11 residues. V gave up 6 bases and J gave up 8 bases, with 11 bases separating them. This chain's CDR3 is CASRYGSQQYF. The CDR3 bases are TGTGCCAGCAGGTACGGGAGTCAGCAGTACTTC.

Only a few counts were recorded for this clone. This sequence joins TRBV6-5 and TRBJ1-3, with D tentatively TRBD1 (6 bases). The length of the CDR3 is 13 residues. The V and J ends lost 6 bases and 4 bases respectively, with 10 bases between them. Germline-derived CDR1 and CDR2 are MNHEY and SVGAGI. The CDR3, as DNA: TGTGCCAGCAGCAGGGGCGCCGGAAACACCATATATTTT. It codes for CASSRGAGNTIYF.

This clone was found a few times. This chain links TRBV14 with TRBJ1-1, with unresolved D. Trimming pared 1 base from V and 0 bases from J, leaving 3 bases between. The CDR3 spans 13 residues. Germline V gene data show CDR1 as SGHDN and CDR2 as FVKESK. CDR3 sequence: CASSQVMNTEAFF. In DNA, the CDR3 is TGTGCCAGCAGCCAAGTCATGAACACTGAAGCTTTCTTT.

The rearrangement uses TRBV25-1 and TRBJ2-3, with 10 bases lining up with TRBD2. The CDR3 contains 15 residues. Losses at the gene ends were 5 bases for V and 6 bases for J; bases not matched to a gene: 8. Germline CDR1 reads MGHDK; CDR2 reads SYGVNS. DNA of the CDR3: TGTGCCAGCAGTCCCCCCGGGACTAGCGATGATACGCAGTATTTT. Encoded protein: CASSPPGTSDDTQYF. Full variable domain (remainder filled in from reference TRBV25-1 and TRBJ2-3): EADIYQTPRYLVIGTGKKITLECSQTMGHDKMYWYQQDPGMELHLIHYSYGVNSTEKGDLSSESTVSRIRTEHFPLTLESARPSHTSQYLCASSPPGTSDDTQYFGPGTRLTVL.

The chain is built from TRBV28 and TRBJ1-4, with D tentatively TRBD1 (6 bases). This CDR3 region has 18 residues. The V end was cut by 1 base, the J end by 7 bases, with 22 bases between. Germline-derived CDR1 and CDR2 are MDHEN and SYDVKM. The CDR3 DNA sequence: TGTGCCAGCAGTTTATTGGCCCTTACAGGGAGGGGTGCTGAAAAACTGTTTTTT. It encodes CASSLLALTGRGAEKLFF. Complete variable domain (other parts from reference TRBV28 and TRBJ1-4): DVKVTQSSRYLVKRTGEKVFLECVQDMDHENMFWYRQDPGLGLRLIYFSYDVKMKEKGDIPEGYSVSREKKERFSLILESASTNQTSMYLCASSLLALTGRGAEKLFFGSGTQLSVL.

The chain links TRBV6-5 to TRBJ1-6; 8 bases line up with TRBD1. Germline CDR1 and CDR2: MNHEY and SVGAGI. V gave up 6 bases and J gave up 7 bases; unmatched junction bases: 5. The CDR3 runs 14 residues. The CDR3 protein is CASRAGGRNSPLHF. DNA of the CDR3: TGTGCCAGCAGAGCAGGGGGCCGGAATTCACCCCTCCACTTT.

V is TRBV4-2 and J is TRBJ2-2; D not certain. CDR3 length: 14 residues. The V end was cut by 1 base, the J end by 4 bases, with 7 bases between. CDR1 LGHNA and CDR2 YNFKEQ come from the germline V gene. The CDR3 DNA reads TGTGCCAGCAGCCAAGGAGGATTCACCGGGGAGCTGTTTTTT. Protein sequence: CASSQGGFTGELFF.

This chain uses TRBV30 with TRBJ1-1; the D is unclear. The CDR3 consists of 13 residues. Per the germline V gene, CDR1 is GTSNPN and CDR2 is SVGIG (reference sequence). V lost 1 base to trimming and J lost 1 base, with 7 bases between them. The CDR3 DNA reads as TGTGCCTGGAGTGAACACCAGAACACTGAAGCTTTCTTT. It is translated as CAWSEHQNTEAFF.

The sample holds one count of this clone. The chain joins TRBV3-1 (or the pseudogene TRBV3-2) to TRBJ1-2; maybe TRBD1 (5 bases). Per the germline V gene, CDR1 is LGHDT and CDR2 is YNNKEL (reference sequence). The CDR3 totals 15 residues. V gave up 4 bases and J gave up 2 bases, with 14 bases separating them. The DNA of the CDR3 is TGTGCCAGCAGCCGTGGGGCAGGCGAAAACTATGGCTACACCTTC. Translated: CASSRGAGENYGYTF.

The genes are TRBV10-1 and TRBJ2-3; the match to TRBD2 covers 8 bases. V was pared by 2 bases and J by 4 bases, with 5 bases of the junction left unmatched. The CDR3 loop spans 15 amino acids. CDR1 WNHNN and CDR2 SYGVQD come from the germline V gene (reference sequence). DNA of the CDR3: TGCGCCAGCAGTGAGGGAGCGGGGGCCGCAGATACGCAGTATTTT. Translating gives CASSEGAGAADTQYF.

This chain uses TRBV14 with TRBJ1-2; tentative D call: TRBD1 (5 bases). Germline V CDR1 and CDR2: SGHDN, FVKESK. Trimming shortened V by 5 bases and J by 5 bases, and 21 bases separated the two germline ends. The CDR3 is 16 residues long. CDR3 sequence: CASSRGLGEFKYGYTF. In DNA form, the CDR3 reads TGTGCCAGCAGCAGAGGCTTAGGGGAATTTAAGTATGGCTACACCTTC. The variable domain in full, with the rest retrieved from reference TRBV14 and TRBJ1-2, is EAGVTQFPSHSVIEKGQTVTLRCDPISGHDNLYWYRRVMGKEIKFLLHFVKESKQDESGMPNNRFLAERTGGTYSTLKVQPAELEDSGVYFCASSRGLGEFKYGYTFGSGTRLTVV.